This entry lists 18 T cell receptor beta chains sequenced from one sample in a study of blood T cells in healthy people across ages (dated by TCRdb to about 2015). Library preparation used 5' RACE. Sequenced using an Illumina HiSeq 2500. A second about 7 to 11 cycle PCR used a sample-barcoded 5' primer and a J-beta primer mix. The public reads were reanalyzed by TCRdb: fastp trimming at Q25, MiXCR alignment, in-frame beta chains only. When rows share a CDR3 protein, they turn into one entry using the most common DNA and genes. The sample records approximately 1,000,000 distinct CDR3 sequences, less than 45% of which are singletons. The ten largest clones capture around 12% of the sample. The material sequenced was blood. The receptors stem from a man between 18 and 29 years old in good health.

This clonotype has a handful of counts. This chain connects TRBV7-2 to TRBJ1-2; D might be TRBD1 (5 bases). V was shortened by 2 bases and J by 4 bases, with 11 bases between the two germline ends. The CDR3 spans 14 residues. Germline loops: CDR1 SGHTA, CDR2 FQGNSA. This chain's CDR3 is CASSLNTGLYGYTF. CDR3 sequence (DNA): TGTGCCAGCAGCTTAAATACAGGACTCTATGGCTACACCTTC.

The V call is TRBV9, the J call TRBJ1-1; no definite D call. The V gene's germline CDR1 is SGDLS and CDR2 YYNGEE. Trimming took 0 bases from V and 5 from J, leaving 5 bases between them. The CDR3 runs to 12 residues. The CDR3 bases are TGTGCCAGCAGCGTAGTGCAAACTGAAGCTTTCTTT. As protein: CASSVVQTEAFF.

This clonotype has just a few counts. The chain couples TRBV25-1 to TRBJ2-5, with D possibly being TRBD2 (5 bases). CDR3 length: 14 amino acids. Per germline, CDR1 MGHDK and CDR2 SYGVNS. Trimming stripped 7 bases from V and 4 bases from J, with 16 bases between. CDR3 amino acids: CASTPAAIGETQYF. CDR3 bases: TGTGCCAGCACTCCAGCGGCCATAGGAGAGACCCAGTACTTC.

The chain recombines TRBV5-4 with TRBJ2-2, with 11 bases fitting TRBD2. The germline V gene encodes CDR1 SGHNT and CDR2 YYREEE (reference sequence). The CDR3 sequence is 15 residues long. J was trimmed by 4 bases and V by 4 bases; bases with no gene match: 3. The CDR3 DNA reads TGTGCCAGCAGCAGGACTAGCGGGCTCACCGGGGAGCTGTTTTTT. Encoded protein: CASSRTSGLTGELFF.

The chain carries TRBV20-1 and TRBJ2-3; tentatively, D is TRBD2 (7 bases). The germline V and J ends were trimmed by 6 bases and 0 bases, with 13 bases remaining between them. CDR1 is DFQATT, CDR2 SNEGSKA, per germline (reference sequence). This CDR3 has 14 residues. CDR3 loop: CSATGRESTDTQYF. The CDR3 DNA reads TGCAGTGCCACAGGGAGGGAAAGCACAGATACGCAGTATTTT.

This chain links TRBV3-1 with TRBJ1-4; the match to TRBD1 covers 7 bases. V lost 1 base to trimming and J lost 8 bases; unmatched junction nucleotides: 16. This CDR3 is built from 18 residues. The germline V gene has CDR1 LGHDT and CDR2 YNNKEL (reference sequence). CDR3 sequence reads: CASSQVGGTDQGGEKLFF. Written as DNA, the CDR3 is TGTGCCAGCAGCCAAGTAGGTGGGACAGATCAAGGAGGAGAAAAACTGTTTTTT.

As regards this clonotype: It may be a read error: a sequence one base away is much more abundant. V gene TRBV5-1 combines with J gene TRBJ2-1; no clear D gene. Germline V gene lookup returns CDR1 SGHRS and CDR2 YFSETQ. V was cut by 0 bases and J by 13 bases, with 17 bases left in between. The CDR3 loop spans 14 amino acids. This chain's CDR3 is CASSLAVKLETQFF. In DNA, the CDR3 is TGCGCCAGCAGCTTGGCCGTTAAGTTAGAGACCCAGTTCTTC.

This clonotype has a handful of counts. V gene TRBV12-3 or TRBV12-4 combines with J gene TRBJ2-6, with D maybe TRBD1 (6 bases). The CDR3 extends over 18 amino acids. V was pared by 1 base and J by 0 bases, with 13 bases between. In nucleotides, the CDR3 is TGTGCCAGCAGTTTAGATAGGGGACAAGGCTCTGGGGCCAACGTCCTGACTTTC. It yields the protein CASSLDRGQGSGANVLTF.

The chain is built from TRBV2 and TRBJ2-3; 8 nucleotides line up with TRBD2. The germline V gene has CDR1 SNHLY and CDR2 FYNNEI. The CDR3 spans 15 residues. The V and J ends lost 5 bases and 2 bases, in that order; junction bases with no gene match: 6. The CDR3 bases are TGTGCCAGCAGTTTAGGACTAGCCCTCACAGATACGCAGTATTTT. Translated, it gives CASSLGLALTDTQYF.

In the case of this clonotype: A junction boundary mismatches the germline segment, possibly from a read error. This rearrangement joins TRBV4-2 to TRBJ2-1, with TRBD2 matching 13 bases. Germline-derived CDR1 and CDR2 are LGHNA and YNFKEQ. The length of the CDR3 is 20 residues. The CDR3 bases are TGTGCCAGCAGCCACGGACTAGCGGGAGATTTACTGAGCTCCCACAATGAGCAGTTCTTC. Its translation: CASSHGLAGDLLSSHNEQFF.

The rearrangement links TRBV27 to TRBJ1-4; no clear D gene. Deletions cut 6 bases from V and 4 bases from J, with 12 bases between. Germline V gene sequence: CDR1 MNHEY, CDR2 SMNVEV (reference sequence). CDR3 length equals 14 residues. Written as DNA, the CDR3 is TGTGCCAGCAGCCTGGACGGGGTTAATGAAAAACTGTTTTTT. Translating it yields CASSLDGVNEKLFF.

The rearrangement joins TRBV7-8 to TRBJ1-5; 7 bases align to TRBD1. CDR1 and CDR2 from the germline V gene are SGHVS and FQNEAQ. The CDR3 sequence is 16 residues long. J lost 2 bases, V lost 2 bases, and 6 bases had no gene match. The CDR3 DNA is TGTGCCAGCAGCTTACTCGCTGGACAGGGCAATCAGCCCCAGCATTTT. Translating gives CASSLLAGQGNQPQHF.

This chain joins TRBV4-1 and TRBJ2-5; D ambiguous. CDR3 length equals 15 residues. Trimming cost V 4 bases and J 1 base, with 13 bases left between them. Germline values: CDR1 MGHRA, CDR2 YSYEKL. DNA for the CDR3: TGCGCCAGCAGCCTCGGACGAGCAGGCCAAGAGACCCAGTACTTC. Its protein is CASSLGRAGQETQYF.

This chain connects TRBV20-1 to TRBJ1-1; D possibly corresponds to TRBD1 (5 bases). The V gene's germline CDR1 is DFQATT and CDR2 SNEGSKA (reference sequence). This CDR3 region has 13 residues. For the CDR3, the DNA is TGCAGGATACCGGGACTTTCGAACACTGAAGCTTTCTTT. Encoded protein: CRIPGLSNTEAFF.

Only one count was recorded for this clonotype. CDR3 DNA: TGTGCCAGCAGCCAAGATTGGGCAAGCAATCAGCCCCAGCATTTT. This sequence encodes CASSQDWASNQPQHF. The V call is TRBV4-2, the J call TRBJ1-5; D gene ambiguous. The germline V gene has CDR1 LGHNA and CDR2 YNFKEQ. The ends were cut back, 0 bases at V and 1 base at J, with 7 bases in the middle. CDR3 length: 15 amino acids.

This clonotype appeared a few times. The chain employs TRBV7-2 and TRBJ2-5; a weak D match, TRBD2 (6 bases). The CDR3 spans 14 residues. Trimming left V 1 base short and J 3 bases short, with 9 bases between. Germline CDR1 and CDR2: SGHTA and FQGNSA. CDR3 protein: CASSLVAAEETQYF. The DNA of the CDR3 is TGTGCCAGCAGCTTAGTAGCGGCCGAAGAGACCCAGTACTTC.

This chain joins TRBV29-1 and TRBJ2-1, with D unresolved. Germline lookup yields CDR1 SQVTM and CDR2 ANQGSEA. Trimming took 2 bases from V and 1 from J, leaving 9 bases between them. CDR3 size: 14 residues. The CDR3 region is CSVEQAGSYNEQFF. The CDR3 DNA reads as TGCAGCGTTGAACAGGCTGGGTCCTACAATGAGCAGTTCTTC.

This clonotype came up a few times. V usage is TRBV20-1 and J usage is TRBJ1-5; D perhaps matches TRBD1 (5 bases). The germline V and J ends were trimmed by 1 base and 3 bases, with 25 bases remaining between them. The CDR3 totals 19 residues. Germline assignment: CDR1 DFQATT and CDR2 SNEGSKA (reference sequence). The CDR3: CSARGLEGRDYFLNQPQHF. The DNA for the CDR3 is TGCAGTGCTAGAGGCCTCGAGGGCAGGGATTACTTTCTCAATCAGCCCCAGCATTTT.